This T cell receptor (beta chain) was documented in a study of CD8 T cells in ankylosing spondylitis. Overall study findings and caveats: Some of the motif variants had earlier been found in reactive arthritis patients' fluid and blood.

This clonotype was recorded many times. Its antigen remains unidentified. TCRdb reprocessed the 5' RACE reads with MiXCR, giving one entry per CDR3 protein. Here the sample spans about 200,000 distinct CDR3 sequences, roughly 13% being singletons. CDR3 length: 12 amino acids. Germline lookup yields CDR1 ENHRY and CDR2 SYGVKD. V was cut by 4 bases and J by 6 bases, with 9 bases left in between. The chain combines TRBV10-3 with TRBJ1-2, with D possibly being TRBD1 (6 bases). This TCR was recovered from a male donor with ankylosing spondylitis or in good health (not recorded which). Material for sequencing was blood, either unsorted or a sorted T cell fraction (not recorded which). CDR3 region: CAISGTVDGYTF. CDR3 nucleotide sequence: TGTGCCATCAGTGGGACAGTGGATGGCTACACCTTC.